This T cell receptor beta chain was captured by sequencing in a study of T cell changes during pregnancy in multiple sclerosis (dated by TCRdb to about 2019). As for the study more broadly: In women with multiple sclerosis, the researchers looked at how the T cell repertoire shifted as pregnancy progressed.

To prepare the library, the immunoSEQ multiplex PCR assay was applied. The table comes from immuneACCESS by way of TCRdb, which keeps in-frame sequences with V and J called. Part of the clones is missing from these tables; in studies checked, under half for an unresolved V gene and the rest for unknown reasons. In all, the sample holds approximately 57,000 clones, and under 95% of those were seen once. Roughly 0.19% of the sample rests with the top ten. In regard to this clone: The antigen this receptor binds is unknown. No much larger clone is present one base from it, and per-base qualities are unavailable.

Reading from cysteine to phenylalanine, the CDR3 counts 13 amino acids. The CDR3 DNA has 39 bases and is translated from base 1. At the junction V is shortened by 5 bases and J by 6 bases, with 13 bases in between. CDR1 and CDR2, looked up from the germline V gene, are SNHLY and FYNNEI. The sequencing used CD4+ T cells from peripheral blood mononuclear cells, collected in the second trimester of pregnancy. The TCR sequence derives from a female donor with multiple sclerosis, enrolled in a pregnancy study. The V and J genes are TRBV2 and TRBJ1-2, and TRBD1 may be the D gene, going by 6 matching bases. The sequence in DNA is TGTGCCAGCAGTTATCGGACAGAACATGGCTACACCTTC. Its product reads: CASSYRTEHGYTF.